The rows below give T cell receptor beta chains drawn from one sample of a study of regulatory T cells in long-lasting Graves disease. Using its own MiXCR run on the multiplex PCR reads, TCRdb lists one record per CDR3 protein. This sample has about 290,000 distinct CDR3 sequences; 22% occur once, and the top ten carry roughly 50%. Sequenced material: peripheral blood mononuclear cells (PBMCs), taken when the disease was refractory, from a patient treated with antithyroid drugs. Every receptor here comes from a female donor with Graves disease. Each CDR3 is given with its conserved first and last residue. A D gene is named only where the DNA matches it firmly. Size is omitted from some rows. Given values are once, few, many or a class for expanded clones.

length	V	size	J	D	CDR3	DNA
15	TRBV18	many	TRBJ1-1	TRBD1	CASSPEQGAENEAFF	TGTGCCAGCTCACCAGAACAGGGGGCGGAAAATGAAGCTTTCTTT
15	TRBV7-9	few	TRBJ1-4	NA	CASSLYTGPGEKLFF	TGTGCCAGCAGCTTATATACCGGCCCAGGAGAAAAACTGTTTTTT
12	TRBV29-1	once	TRBJ2-3	NA	CSVEDKGNTQYF	TGCAGCGTTGAAGATAAGGGAAATACGCAGTATTTT
14	TRBV28	many	TRBJ2-5	NA	CASGFRGSRETQYF	TGTGCCAGCGGCTTTCGGGGGTCACGCGAGACCCAGTACTTC
14	TRBV7-9	many	TRBJ1-4	NA	CASSLGQTNEKLFF	TGTGCCAGCAGCTTAGGGCAGACTAATGAAAAACTGTTTTTT
11	TRBV30	many	TRBJ1-1	TRBD1	CAWSSRDRPFF	TGTGCCTGGAGTTCCCGGGACAGGCCTTTCTTT
15	TRBV6-1	many	TRBJ2-7	TRBD2	CASTDELAGGGEQYF	TGTGCCAGCACCGACGAATTAGCGGGAGGGGGCGAGCAGTACTTC
15	TRBV6-1	many	TRBJ2-7	TRBD2	CASSNGLAGAYEQYF	TGTGCCAGCAGCAACGGACTAGCGGGAGCTTACGAGCAGTACTTC
14	TRBV5-6	NA	TRBJ1-1	NA	CASSFPVGNTEAFF	TGTGCCAGCAGCTTTCCCGTGGGGAACACTGAAGCTTTCTTT
13	TRBV19	many	TRBJ1-1	NA	CASSITMGTEAFF	TGTGCCAGTAGTATTACTATGGGCACTGAAGCTTTCTTT
14	TRBV28	many	TRBJ2-5	NA	CASKEGTGVETQYF	TGTGCCAGCAAGGAGGGGACGGGAGTGGAGACCCAGTACTTC
15	TRBV30	NA	TRBJ1-1	NA	CAWNEGHYMNTEAFF	TGTGCCTGGAATGAGGGGCACTATATGAACACTGAAGCTTTCTTT
13	TRBV7-8	NA	TRBJ2-7	NA	CASSSHQTYEQYF	TGTGCCAGCAGCTCCCACCAGACCTACGAGCAGTACTTC
14	TRBV24-1	NA	TRBJ1-5	NA	CATSDNYSNQPQHF	TGTGCCACCAGTGACAACTATAGCAATCAGCCCCAGCATTTT
13	TRBV30	NA	TRBJ1-1	NA	CAWSVYLNTEAFF	TGTGCCTGGAGTGTGTATTTAAACACTGAAGCTTTCTTT
14	TRBV9	few	TRBJ2-7	TRBD2	CASSGRLAGGEQYF	TGTGCCAGCAGCGGCAGACTAGCGGGAGGTGAGCAGTACTTC
13	TRBV20-1	NA	TRBJ1-5	NA	CSARTASNQPQHF	TGCAGTGCTAGGACGGCTAGCAATCAGCCCCAGCATTTT
16	TRBV9	many	TRBJ2-5	NA	CASSVGVGGRQETQYF	TGTGCCAGCAGCGTAGGGGTTGGCGGCAGGCAGGAGACCCAGTACTTC
13	TRBV6-1	many	TRBJ2-7	TRBD1	CACAGTGKREQYF	TGTGCCTGCGCCGGGACAGGCAAGCGCGAGCAGTACTTC
13	TRBV2	many	TRBJ1-3	NA	CASSGDSGNTIYF	TGTGCCAGCAGCGGGGACTCCGGAAACACCATATATTTT
15	TRBV28	many	TRBJ1-2	NA	CASRRNPRVVYGYTF	TGTGCCAGCAGACGAAACCCCAGGGTGGTCTATGGCTACACCTTC
14	TRBV12-3/TRBV12-4	many	TRBJ2-7	TRBD2	CASSFWRERGEQYF	TGTGCCAGCAGTTTTTGGCGGGAGAGAGGCGAGCAGTACTTC